This TCR beta chain was profiled in a study of cytomegalovirus exposure and HLA in healthy donors (dated by TCRdb to the late 2010s). Study-level background: In an earlier analysis of approximately 500 of the donors, 276 Gb of sequence data and 117 million unique TCR beta sequences from roughly 190 million T cells were reported. Roughly 320 gigabases of sequencing data and approximately 91 million unique TCR sequences made up an early release that covered 640 HLA-typed donors. The genetic ancestry cluster associated with self-reported Caucasian donors included around 76% of the roughly 400 genotyped donors. The study aimed to test whether cataloging public T cell receptors could reveal signatures of past pathogen exposure. Using immunosequencing, the study profiled T cell repertoires from about 610 subjects and related those repertoires to cytomegalovirus serostatus. Along with the roughly 670-subject first cohort, a separate validation cohort of 120 different subjects was used. To predict cytomegalovirus infection status, the study brought together high-throughput TCR immunosequencing, statistical association of individual TCRs with disease status, and machine learning. In a later analysis, previously published TCR beta repertoires from several hundred donors were re-analyzed and high-resolution HLA genotyping was added so that TCR occurrence patterns could be studied. Rather than drawing on any new phenotypic data, the later analysis identified candidate immune exposures from TCR beta sequences and the way those sequences occurred across donors. To decide whether each TCR beta V gene segment behaved as functional or pseudogenic, an earlier analysis of nearly 600 of the donors relied on high-throughput TCR beta sequencing. Donor age, sex, ethnicity and CMV serostatus were collected together with the repertoire data. A later genetic analysis used genome-wide SNP genotypes for about 55% of the 666 donors, treating that subset as a discovery cohort. All discovery cohort repertoires had been generated using a single sequencing platform. HLA typing covered class I and class II loci at four-digit resolution. The number of donors typed differed by locus, with 629-630 for A, B, C, DRB1 and DQB1, 522 for DQA1, 606 for DPA1, and some 450 for DPB1. Several DR-DQ haplotypes were handled as single units for association and clustering, since linkage in the cohort was strong. On average, roughly 250,000 unique TCR beta nucleotide sequences were sequenced per donor among a few hundred genotyped donors of the cohort, with around 19% of those sequences being non-productive. Beyond this particular receptor, the publication reports: In vitro tests confirmed that three of the cytomegalovirus-associated TCR beta chains recognize cytomegalovirus antigens. According to a later analysis, TCR association rates differed among HLA loci, with DRB1 alleles showing the most associated TCRs and HLA-C alleles showing the fewest. Because the 87-base-pair reads could not distinguish some IMGT-functional V segments, including TRBV6-2 and TRBV6-3, those segments were excluded. According to a later analysis, parvovirus B19, influenza, CMV and Epstein-Barr virus appeared linked to several top co-occurrence clusters. This cohort had only TCR beta chains sequenced, and the lack of alpha or paired-chain data limited which features could be detected. It was suggested by the authors that the approach could potentially be generalized to other disease states and immunological phenotypes. The only immune exposure information available for the cohort was CMV serostatus. A further reported finding was that TCR beta sequences accurately predicted the HLA-A and HLA-B alleles for most subjects in the first cohort. A total of 150 to 200 TCR beta chains were listed by the study as associated with cytomegalovirus. Broadly in line with IMGT annotations, most TCR beta V segments showed up in productive rearrangements about 87% or about 30% of the time in an earlier analysis of a few hundred of the donors. Linkage disequilibrium might explain the correlated functional status among segregating V segments, but an unknown experimental factor could not be ruled out. V-gene and J-gene trimming of TCR beta chains was associated with a missense DCLRE1C variant in a later genetic analysis, and the association was replicated in an independent cohort. While some public TCRs were present in many individuals, most TCR sequences turned up only very rarely across donors. The presence/absence analyses assumed that sequencing depth was roughly uniform across donors, and that assumption may not be true. A cluster of highly shared sequence variants was judged likely to be a technical artifact of the sequencing pipeline. In a later analysis, HLA-associated TCR beta chains were found to be more clonally expanded and to have lower generation probabilities than equally common non-associated chains. When HLA alleles, especially DR and DQ, strongly co-occurred, TCR associations were difficult to assign to individual alleles. Because counts were too low, approximately 15 rarely observed V segments, including chromosome 9 orphons, were excluded from the earlier analysis of around 590 of the donors. HLA typing was unavailable for some donors at each locus, so association tests used only the typed subset. Most CMV-associated TCR beta chains appeared to be HLA-restricted in a later analysis, and the HLA associations seemed to be driven largely by CMV exposure. Cytomegalovirus status was reported to be diagnosed by the classifier with high specificity and sensitivity in both the original and validation cohorts. At a false discovery rate of 0.05, a later analysis linked 16,951 TCR beta sequences to specific HLA alleles. In a later genetic analysis, fewer N-insertions in productive TCRs were reported among donors in an Asian-associated ancestry cluster than the roughly 640-donor mean.

The junction shows trimming of 4 bases on V and 5 bases on J, plus 9 bases between the germline ends. The CDR3, from cysteine to phenylalanine, totals 12 residues. Of the read, only the CDR3 DNA is kept; its 36 bases are in frame from base 1. From the germline V gene, CDR1 is MGHDK and CDR2 is SYGVNS. The cohort comprised some 680 healthy bone marrow donors. At the time of sampling, all cohort members were nominally healthy, though unrecorded immune exposures were likely present. The donor was CMV seropositive and belonged to the group of 270 or so seropositive cohort members. Every donor gave a peripheral blood sample, and the peripheral blood mononuclear cells from that sample were used for TCR beta sequencing. Genomic DNA extraction from the blood cell samples was performed with the Qiagen DNeasy Blood Extraction Kit. As regards this clone: Its antigen remains undetermined. Per-nucleotide qualities are absent, and no much larger clonotype sits a single base away.

Libraries were made using the immunoSEQ multiplex PCR assay. For the multiplex PCR, a mixture combining 60 forward primers for TCR Vbeta segments and 13 reverse primers for TCR Jbeta segments was used. The CDR3 region of rearranged TCR beta genes was amplified from genomic DNA by a multiplex PCR assay. Amplified TCR beta libraries were sequenced as 87-base-pair reads on the Illumina HiSeq System. Turning to the authors' computational methods: Across the 670 or so repertoires, a later analysis counted roughly 77 million unique TCR beta chains, some 11 million of which were shared by at least two donors. To remove PCR and sequencing errors, raw reads were error-corrected and collapsed into unique sequences using a nearest-neighbor algorithm that merged closely related sequences. CDR3 sequences were aligned to IMGT reference sequences to assign V, D and J gene segments. Each retained sequence needed at least a six-nucleotide match to both a V gene segment and a J gene segment. Rearrangements were classified as productive when the CDR3 lacked stop codons and remained in frame with V and J, and all other rearrangements were classified as non-productive. Following IMGT convention, CDR3 was defined as the stretch from the second conserved V-encoded cysteine to the conserved J-encoded phenylalanine. Sequences without an unambiguous match to a single V gene segment were excluded from the earlier analysis of about 600 of the donors. An earlier analysis of several hundred of the donors called V segments functional above 56.7% productive rearrangements and segregating when the between-donor standard deviation exceeded 5%. A statistical classification framework was built to diagnose cytomegalovirus status from the catalog of TCR beta chain sequences. In a later analysis, V and J genes were assigned by comparing TCR nucleotide sequences against IMGT/GENE-DB human TR gene sequences. The TCRdist pipeline was used in a later analysis to assign CDR3 sequences and most-parsimonious VDJ recombination scenarios. In a later analysis, each TCR beta chain was defined by its CDR3 amino acid sequence together with its V-gene family, and reads lacking a unique V-gene family were excluded. To address suspected cross-contamination and a sequencing artifact, a later analysis removed under 600 highly shared, low-generation-probability nucleotide sequences. A later analysis calculated a clonal expansion index for each public chain from normalized within-repertoire ranks of inferred template counts. Generation probabilities in a later analysis came from a VDJ recombination model fitted to out-of-frame rearrangements, and those results were checked against IGoR. A later analysis scored TCR-TCR, TCR-HLA and TCR-CMV co-occurrence with hypergeometric tests, applying a repertoire-size bias correction to TCR pairs. To estimate false discovery rates, a later analysis permuted the HLA or CMV assignments 20 times. In a later analysis, co-occurring TCRs were grouped using DBSCAN, and TCRdist sequence similarity was added for clustering within HLA-allele-positive subsets. Co-occurrence clustering excluded repertoires with fewer than 30,000 or more than 120,000 public chains, plus five with anomalous nucleotide sharing. Drawn from immuneACCESS, this table holds only the in-frame rearrangements with V and J called that TCRdb kept. Clones are partly lost; checked studies trace under half to an unresolved V gene and leave the rest unexplained. V, J and clone size were drawn from that table, and D and trimming were deduced from the DNA. The sample table shows roughly 72,000 clones, and 79% are seen once. The top ten clones comprise roughly a fifth of the sample.

The specimen sequenced was PBMCs. This receptor was identified in a woman between 40 and 55 years old in good health and CMV-seropositive. Here the chain combines TRBV25-1 and TRBJ2-7, and possibly TRBD1, on 6 matching bases. The DNA reads TGTGCCAGCAGTGCTACAGGGCACGAGCAGTACTTC. Its translation is CASSATGHEQYF.